This passage covers 23 T cell receptor beta chains from one sample sequenced in a study of T cells in tumors after PD-1 blockade. Time point defined: first of two post-therapy site-matched biopsies approximately 8 weeks apart. Some clones are missing from TCRdb's copy, which holds only in-frame ones; the method was immunoSEQ multiplex PCR. The sample records around 3,000 clones, roughly 77% being singletons. Sample: tumor tissue, taken after anti-PD-1 treatment. Source of these receptors: a human donor with basal cell carcinoma.

This chain uses TRBV28 with TRBJ2-1, with 7 bases fitting TRBD1. Germline lookup yields CDR1 MDHEN and CDR2 SYDVKM. The J segment lost 7 bases and the V segment lost 4 bases, leaving 4 bases of the junction unmatched. The CDR3 covers 13 residues. DNA of the CDR3: TGTGCCAGCAGTTCCGGGACAGAGAATGAGCAGTTCTTC. Translating gives CASSSGTENEQFF.

This clone showed up just a few times. The CDR3 DNA reads TGCGCCAGCCAAGGGCCAGCATCCTACGAGCAGTACTTC. Encoded protein: CASQGPASYEQYF. The rearrangement uses TRBV5-1 and TRBJ2-7, with D uncertain. Trimming removed 7 bases at V and 1 base at J, with 12 bases between. This CDR3 is 13 amino acids long. Per the germline V gene, CDR1 is SGHRS and CDR2 is YFSETQ.

V and J are TRBV19 and TRBJ2-7; D might be TRBD2 (6 bases). The V gene lost 3 bases and the J gene lost 0 bases, with 12 bases spanning the gap. CDR1 and CDR2 (germline): LNHDA, SQIVND (reference sequence). There are 15 residues in the CDR3. The CDR3 DNA sequence: TGTGCCAGTAGTATCCGAGTGGGGGGCTCCTACGAGCAGTACTTC. As protein: CASSIRVGGSYEQYF.

This clone was seen only a few times. V usage is TRBV5-1 and J usage is TRBJ2-5; D may correspond to TRBD1 or TRBD2 (6 bases each). Germline values: CDR1 SGHRS, CDR2 YFSETQ. The CDR3 consists of 13 residues. Trimming left V 5 bases short and J 4 bases short, with 12 bases between. The CDR3 DNA follows: TGCGCCAGCAGTCAAGGGGGAGGAGAGACCCAGTACTTC. Protein product: CASSQGGGETQYF. Together with reference TRBV5-1 and TRBJ2-5, the CDR3 gives the full variable domain: KAGVTQTPRYLIKTRGQQVTLSCSPISGHRSVSWYQQTPGQGLQFLFEYFSETQRNKGNFPGRFSGRQFSNSRSEMNVSTLELGDSALYLCASSQGGGETQYFGPGTRLLVL.

This clone was seen a few times. The chain recombines TRBV5-1 with TRBJ2-1; 9 positions match TRBD1. V was clipped by 4 bases and J by 3 bases; unmatched bases: 5. The length of the CDR3 is 15 residues. The germline gives CDR1 SGHRS, CDR2 YFSETQ. Here the CDR3 DNA reads TGCGCCAGCAGCCCCGGGACAGGGTACTACAATGAGCAGTTCTTC. The encoded protein is CASSPGTGYYNEQFF.

This clone was detected a few times. V usage is TRBV6-2 or TRBV6-3 and J usage is TRBJ2-2; tentative D call: TRBD1 (6 bases). The CDR3 is made up of 14 amino acids. Trimming cost V 1 base and J 6 bases, with 9 bases left between them. Germline-derived CDR1 and CDR2 are MNHEY and SVGEGT. The DNA of the CDR3 is TGTGCCAGCAGTTACTACAGGGAATCCGGGGAGCTGTTTTTT. Translation gives CASSYYRESGELFF.

The rearrangement joins TRBV2 to TRBJ2-7; D call uncertain. V lost 8 bases, J lost 0 bases, and 11 bases lay in between. Germline loops: CDR1 SNHLY, CDR2 FYNNEI. CDR3 length: 13 residues. This chain's CDR3 is CASSGSFSYEQYF. The CDR3 region has the DNA TGTGCCAGCTCAGGATCCTTCTCCTACGAGCAGTACTTC.

This sequence joins TRBV28 and TRBJ2-3; the match to TRBD2 covers 8 bases. Germline V CDR1 and CDR2: MDHEN, SYDVKM. V shed 3 bases, J shed 6 bases, and the junction held 8 bases outside the gene matches. The CDR3 runs to 15 residues. CDR3: CASSFPGGATDTQYF. CDR3 DNA sequence: TGTGCCAGCAGTTTCCCCGGGGGGGCCACGGATACGCAGTATTTT.

The J gene is TRBJ2-7, the V gene TRBV29-1; 12 nucleotides align to TRBD1. V lost 7 bases, J lost 5 bases, and 9 bases stayed unmatched. CDR1 and CDR2 from the germline V gene are SQVTM and ANQGSEA. The CDR3 is 14 residues long. This chain's CDR3 is CSAGSGTGGHEQYF. In nucleotides, the CDR3 is TGCAGCGCCGGTTCAGGGACAGGGGGCCACGAGCAGTACTTC.

As to this clone: At one end, the junction sequence differs from germline, possibly due to a read error. This chain joins TRBV29-1 and TRBJ1-1; perhaps TRBD1 as D (5 bases). Germline-derived CDR1 and CDR2 are SQVTM and ANQGSEA. The CDR3 spans 12 residues. The CDR3 coding sequence is TGCAGCGTTGTGGGGGTGAAGACTGAAGCTTTCTTT. Protein product: CSVVGVKTEAFF.

This sequence joins TRBV15 and TRBJ2-7; 9 bases are a match to TRBD2. The CDR3 is 17 amino acids. Germline CDR1 and CDR2: LNHNV and YYDKDF (reference sequence). The V and J ends lost 0 bases and 5 bases, in that order; junction bases with no gene match: 11. The CDR3 loop is CATSREGGGRGRNEQYF. The CDR3 nucleotides are TGTGCCACCAGCAGAGAGGGTGGCGGGAGGGGGAGGAACGAGCAGTACTTC.

The gene calls are TRBV5-4 and TRBJ2-1, with 10 positions matching TRBD2. The CDR3 runs 15 residues. Germline V gene data show CDR1 as SGHNT and CDR2 as YYREEE (reference sequence). V lost 2 bases, J lost 6 bases, and 5 bases stayed unmatched. CDR3 DNA sequence: TGTGCCAGCAGCTTTGTACTAGCGGGGATCAATGAGCAGTTCTTC. This sequence encodes CASSFVLAGINEQFF.

The chain couples TRBV3-1 (or the pseudogene TRBV3-2) to TRBJ2-7, with 7 bases matching TRBD1. This CDR3 comprises 13 residues. Trimming cost V 1 base and J 6 bases; bases outside gene matches: 3. From germline, CDR1 is LGHDT and CDR2 YNNKEL (reference sequence). CDR3 DNA: TGTGCCAGCAGCCAAGTTGCAGGGGGCGAGCAGTACTTC. Its translation is CASSQVAGGEQYF.

The chain has TRBV6-4 and TRBJ2-3; tentatively, D is TRBD2 (6 bases). Germline loops: CDR1 MRHNA, CDR2 SNTAGT. CDR3 size: 14 residues. V was trimmed by 6 bases and J by 4 bases, leaving 14 bases between them. The CDR3 DNA is TGTGCCAGCAGCTTGGTGGGGGAGGCAGATACGCAGTATTTT. Amino acid sequence: CASSLVGEADTQYF.

V and J are TRBV10-3 and TRBJ2-5; either TRBD1 or TRBD2 may fit D (5 bases each). The CDR3 is 13 amino acids. The germline V gene has CDR1 ENHRY and CDR2 SYGVKD. Trimming took 11 bases from V and 5 from J, leaving 18 bases between them. CDR3 in amino acids: CACRVGDAETQYF. CDR3 in DNA: TGTGCCTGCAGGGTGGGGGACGCGGAGACCCAGTACTTC.

The chain links TRBV7-9 to TRBJ1-6, with D unresolved. The CDR3 is made up of 14 amino acids. Deletions cut 4 bases from V and 7 bases from J, with 11 bases between. Germline CDR1 reads SEHNR; CDR2 reads FQNEAQ (reference sequence). The CDR3 bases are TGTGCCAGCAGCTCACAGCAAGCAAATTCACCCCTCCACTTT. It codes for CASSSQQANSPLHF.

This clone was detected a few times. The chain joins TRBV6-2 or TRBV6-3 to TRBJ1-5, with TRBD1 matching over 8 bases. J lost 5 bases, V lost 4 bases, and 4 bases had no gene match. CDR3 length equals 14 residues. Germline-derived CDR1 and CDR2 are MNHEY and SVGEGT. CDR3 DNA: TGTGCCAGCAGTTTACGACAGGGGTATCAGCCCCAGCATTTT. It encodes CASSLRQGYQPQHF.

This clone was counted a few times. At one end the junction does not follow the germline gene, possibly because of a read error. This chain connects TRBV7-6 to TRBJ1-2, with TRBD1 identical over 9 bases. The germline V gene has CDR1 SGHVS and CDR2 FNYEAQ. The CDR3 covers 12 residues. The DNA of the CDR3 is TGCGCTACCCGGGACAGGGCCTATGGCTACACCTTC. Encoded protein: CATRDRAYGYTF.

The CDR3 spells CATRGSHYSNQPQHF. CDR3 in DNA: TGCGCCACCCGAGGATCCCATTATAGCAATCAGCCCCAGCATTTT. This chain uses TRBV10-1 with TRBJ1-5; D is uncertain. CDR1 and CDR2 (germline): WNHNN, SYGVQD (reference sequence). V was pared by 10 bases and J by 0 bases, with 16 bases between. This CDR3 comprises 15 residues.

The chain has TRBV4-1 and TRBJ2-5; no reliable D call. Trimming removed 1 base at V and 4 bases at J, with 10 bases between. The length of the CDR3 is 14 residues. Germline V lookup: CDR1 MGHRA, CDR2 YSYEKL. This CDR3 is CASSQVSQPETQYF. The CDR3 bases are TGCGCCAGCAGCCAAGTCTCCCAGCCAGAGACCCAGTACTTC.

The chain links TRBV9 to TRBJ1-4, with a possible D match to TRBD1 (5 bases). Deletions cut 4 bases from V and 3 bases from J, with 22 bases between. From germline, CDR1 is SGDLS and CDR2 YYNGEE. CDR3 length: 18 amino acids. In DNA, the CDR3 is TGTGCCAGCAGCCCAGTCGGGGCAATCATGTTAGCTAATGAAAAACTGTTTTTT. Protein product: CASSPVGAIMLANEKLFF.

This clone is large within its sample. The V and J genes are TRBV7-9 and TRBJ1-2, with a weak D call TRBD1 (5 bases). This CDR3 region has 11 residues. V gave up 11 bases and J gave up 4 bases, with 11 bases separating them. Germline CDR1 reads SEHNR; CDR2 reads FQNEAQ (reference sequence). Here the CDR3 reads CAVGESYGYTF. For the CDR3, the DNA is TGTGCCGTAGGGGAAAGCTATGGCTACACCTTC.

This sequence joins TRBV27 and TRBJ2-7; perhaps TRBD2 as D (5 bases). The CDR3 totals 15 residues. V lost 6 bases, J lost 6 bases, and 21 bases lay in between. Germline CDR1 reads MNHEY; CDR2 reads SMNVEV (reference sequence). CDR3 sequence (DNA): TGTGCCAGCAGAATCACACAGATTATGGCGGGCGAGCAGTACTTC. This gives the protein CASRITQIMAGEQYF.